Listed below are T cell receptor beta chains from one sample, sequenced in a study of CD8 T cells in ankylosing spondylitis. MiXCR was run by TCRdb on the 5' RACE reads, yielding one entry per CDR3 protein. The sample lists about 800,000 distinct CDR3 sequences, roughly 12% occurring once. Sequencing was done on a sample of blood, either unsorted or a sorted T cell fraction (not recorded which). The origin of the receptors is a male donor with ankylosing spondylitis. Both conserved end residues are part of each CDR3. A D gene is named only where the DNA matches it firmly. Clone size is given for some rows only: seen once, a few or many times, or a class if the clone is expanded.

V: TRBV12-3/TRBV12-4; size: few; D: TRBD2; J: TRBJ2-3; DNA: TGTGCCAGCAGTTTGGGGCTAGCGGGAGTCGCAGGGGATACGCAGTATTTT; CDR3: CASSLGLAGVAGDTQYF
V: TRBV7-2; size: -; D: -; J: TRBJ2-7; DNA: TGTGCCAGCAGCGAAGTCGGAAGGCAGTACTTC; CDR3: CASSEVGRQYF
V: TRBV20-1; size: few; D: -; J: TRBJ1-2; DNA: TGCAGTGCTAGAGATCGTAGGACCGGGGATGGCTACACCTTC; CDR3: CSARDRRTGDGYTF
V: TRBV4-2; size: few; D: TRBD2; J: TRBJ2-5; DNA: TGTGCCAGCAGCCAAGTCCCGACTAGCTTAGAGACCCAGTACTTC; CDR3: CASSQVPTSLETQYF
V: TRBV25-1; size: -; D: TRBD1; J: TRBJ1-2; DNA: TGTGCCAGCAGTGAACCGGGACAGGGAAACTATGGCTACACCTTC; CDR3: CASSEPGQGNYGYTF
V: TRBV7-9; size: few; D: -; J: TRBJ1-3; DNA: TGTGCCAGCAGCGACCCGGGACGAGCTGGAAACACCATATATTTT; CDR3: CASSDPGRAGNTIYF
V: TRBV28; size: -; D: -; J: TRBJ2-7; DNA: TGTGCCAGCAGTTTATATGCCCAGGGGTGGTACGAGCAGTACTTC; CDR3: CASSLYAQGWYEQYF
V: TRBV20-1; size: -; D: -; J: TRBJ2-3; DNA: TGCAGTGGACCCCGGGACAGCACAGATACGCAGTATTTT; CDR3: CSGPRDSTDTQYF
V: TRBV29-1; size: -; D: TRBD2; J: TRBJ2-5; DNA: TGCAGCGTGCCGTTAGCGGGAACCGAGACCCAGTACTTC; CDR3: CSVPLAGTETQYF
V: TRBV5-1; size: few; D: -; J: TRBJ1-1; DNA: TGCGCCAGCAGCGAGGGGTGGGGCACTGAAGCTTTCTTT; CDR3: CASSEGWGTEAFF
V: TRBV20-1; size: -; D: TRBD1; J: TRBJ2-1; DNA: TGCAGTGCTAAACCGGGACAGATTTACAATGAGCAGTTCTTC; CDR3: CSAKPGQIYNEQFF
V: TRBV29-1; size: many; D: TRBD2; J: TRBJ2-1; DNA: TGCAGCGTTGAAGCCGGTAGCGGGAGAGGGTTCTTC; CDR3: CSVEAGSGRGFF
V: TRBV11-2; size: few; D: TRBD2; J: TRBJ2-1; DNA: TGTGCCAGCAGCTTAGTTCGGGGGGGTGAGCAGTTCTTC; CDR3: CASSLVRGGEQFF
V: TRBV7-9; size: few; D: -; J: TRBJ1-6; DNA: TGTGCCAGCAGCTTAGAAGCGAGGCGTTCACCCCTCCACTTT; CDR3: CASSLEARRSPLHF
V: TRBV15; size: once; D: TRBD1; J: TRBJ2-5; DNA: TGTGCCACCAGCGGGGACAGGCGCGCTCGCTTATCACGCCAGTACTTC; CDR3: CATSGDRRARLSRQYF